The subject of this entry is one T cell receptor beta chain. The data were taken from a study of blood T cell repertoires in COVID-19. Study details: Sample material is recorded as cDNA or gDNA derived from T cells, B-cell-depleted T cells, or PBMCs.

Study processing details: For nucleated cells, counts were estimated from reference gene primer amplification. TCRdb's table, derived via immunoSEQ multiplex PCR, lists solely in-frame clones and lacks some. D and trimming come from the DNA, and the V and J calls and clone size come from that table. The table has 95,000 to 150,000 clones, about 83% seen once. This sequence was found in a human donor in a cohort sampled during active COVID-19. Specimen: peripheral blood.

CDR3 sequence reads: CASGRDFSYNEQFF. The DNA for the CDR3 is TGCGCCAGCGGAAGGGACTTCTCCTACAATGAGCAGTTCTTC. The chain is built from TRBV5-1 and TRBJ2-1; possibly TRBD2 for D (6 bases). Germline V lookup: CDR1 SGHRS, CDR2 YFSETQ. The CDR3 covers 14 residues. Trimming removed 7 bases at V and 0 bases at J, with 11 bases between. The whole variable domain, remainder taken from reference TRBV5-1 and TRBJ2-1, is KAGVTQTPRYLIKTRGQQVTLSCSPISGHRSVSWYQQTPGQGLQFLFEYFSETQRNKGNFPGRFSGRQFSNSRSEMNVSTLELGDSALYLCASGRDFSYNEQFFGPGTRLTVL.